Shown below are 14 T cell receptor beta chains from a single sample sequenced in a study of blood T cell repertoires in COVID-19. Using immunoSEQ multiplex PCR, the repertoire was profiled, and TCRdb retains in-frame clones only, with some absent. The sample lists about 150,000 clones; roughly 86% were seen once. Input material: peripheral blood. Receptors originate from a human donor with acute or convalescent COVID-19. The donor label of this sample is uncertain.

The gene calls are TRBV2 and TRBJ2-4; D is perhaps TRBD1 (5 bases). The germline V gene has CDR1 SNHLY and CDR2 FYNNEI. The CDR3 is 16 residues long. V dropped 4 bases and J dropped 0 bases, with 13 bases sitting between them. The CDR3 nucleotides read TGTGCCAGCAGTGGACAGTTGATACTAGCCAAAAACATTCAGTACTTC. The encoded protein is CASSGQLILAKNIQYF.

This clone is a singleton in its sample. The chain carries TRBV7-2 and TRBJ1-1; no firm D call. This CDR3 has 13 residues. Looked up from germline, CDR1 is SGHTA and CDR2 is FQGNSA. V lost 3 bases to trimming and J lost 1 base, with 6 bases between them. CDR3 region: CASSFNGNTEAFF. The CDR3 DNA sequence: TGTGCCAGCAGCTTCAACGGGAACACTGAAGCTTTCTTT.

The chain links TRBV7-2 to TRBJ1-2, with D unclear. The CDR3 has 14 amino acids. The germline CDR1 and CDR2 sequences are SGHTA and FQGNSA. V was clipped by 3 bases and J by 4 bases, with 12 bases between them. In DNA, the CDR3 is TGTGCCAGCAGCTTGGAGGGAGGTGTCTATGGCTACACCTTC. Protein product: CASSLEGGVYGYTF.

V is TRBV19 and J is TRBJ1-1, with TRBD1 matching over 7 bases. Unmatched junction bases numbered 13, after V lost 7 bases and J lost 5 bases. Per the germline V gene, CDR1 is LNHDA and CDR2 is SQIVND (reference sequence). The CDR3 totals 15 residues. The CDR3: CASTRGWSQGTEAFF. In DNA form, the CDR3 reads TGTGCCAGTACTCGAGGCTGGTCACAGGGGACTGAAGCTTTCTTT.

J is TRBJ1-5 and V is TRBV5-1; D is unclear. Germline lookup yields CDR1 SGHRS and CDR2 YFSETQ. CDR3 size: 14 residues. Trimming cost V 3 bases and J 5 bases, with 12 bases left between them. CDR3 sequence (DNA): TGCGCCAGCAGCTCCGGAGGGTTACATCAGCCCCAGCATTTT. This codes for CASSSGGLHQPQHF.

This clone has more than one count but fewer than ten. CDR3 sequence reads: CSVEDVRGNIQYF. Written as DNA, the CDR3 is TGCAGCGTGGAGGACGTCCGGGGGAACATTCAGTACTTC. This chain joins TRBV29-1 and TRBJ2-4, with a possible D match to TRBD2 (6 bases). Germline V gives CDR1 SQVTM, CDR2 ANQGSEA. The V and J ends lost 6 bases and 7 bases respectively, with 16 bases between them. This CDR3 comprises 13 residues.

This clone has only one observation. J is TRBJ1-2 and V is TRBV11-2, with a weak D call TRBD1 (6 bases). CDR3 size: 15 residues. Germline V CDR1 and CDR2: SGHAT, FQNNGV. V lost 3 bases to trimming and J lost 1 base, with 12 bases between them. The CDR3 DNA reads TGTGCCAGCAGCTTCCGGACAGTAGATAACTATGGCTACACCTTC. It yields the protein CASSFRTVDNYGYTF. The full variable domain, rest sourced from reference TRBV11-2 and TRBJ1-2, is EAGVAQSPRYKIIEKRQSVAFWCNPISGHATLYWYQQILGQGPKLLIQFQNNGVVDDSQLPKDRFSAERLKGVDSTLKIQPAKLEDSAVYLCASSFRTVDNYGYTFGSGTRLTVV.

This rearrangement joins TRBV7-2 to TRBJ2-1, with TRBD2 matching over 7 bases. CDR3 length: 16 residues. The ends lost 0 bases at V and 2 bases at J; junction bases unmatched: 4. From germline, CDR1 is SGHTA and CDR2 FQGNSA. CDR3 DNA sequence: TGTGCCAGCAGCTTAGCGCGGGGGTATACCTACAATGAGCAGTTCTTC. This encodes CASSLARGYTYNEQFF.

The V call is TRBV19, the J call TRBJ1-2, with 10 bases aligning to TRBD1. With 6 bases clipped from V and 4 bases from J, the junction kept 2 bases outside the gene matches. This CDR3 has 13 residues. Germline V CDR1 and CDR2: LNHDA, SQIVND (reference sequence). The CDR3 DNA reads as TGTGCCAGTAGCCGGGACAGGGGCTATGGCTACACCTTC. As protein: CASSRDRGYGYTF.

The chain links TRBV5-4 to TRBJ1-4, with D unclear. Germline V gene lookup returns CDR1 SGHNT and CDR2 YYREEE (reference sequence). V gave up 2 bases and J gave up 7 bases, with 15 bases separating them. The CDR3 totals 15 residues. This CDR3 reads CASSLDPRGREKLFF. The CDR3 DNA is TGTGCCAGCAGCTTAGACCCTCGGGGTCGTGAAAAACTGTTTTTT.

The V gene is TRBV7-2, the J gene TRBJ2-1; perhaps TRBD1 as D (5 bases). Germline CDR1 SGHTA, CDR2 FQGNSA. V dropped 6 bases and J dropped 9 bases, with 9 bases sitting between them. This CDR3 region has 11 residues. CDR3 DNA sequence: TGTGCCAGCAGTTCAGGGCGTGAGCAGTTCTTC. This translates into CASSSGREQFF.

CDR3 protein: CASSLSPPGGNNTGELFF. CDR3 coding DNA: TGTGCCAGCAGCTTATCTCCTCCCGGGGGGAACAACACCGGGGAGCTGTTTTTT. V usage is TRBV7-9 and J usage is TRBJ2-2; 7 bases are shared with TRBD2. This CDR3 is 18 amino acids long. Losses at the gene ends were 2 bases for V and 2 bases for J; bases not matched to a gene: 11. Germline CDR1 SEHNR, CDR2 FQNEAQ (reference sequence).

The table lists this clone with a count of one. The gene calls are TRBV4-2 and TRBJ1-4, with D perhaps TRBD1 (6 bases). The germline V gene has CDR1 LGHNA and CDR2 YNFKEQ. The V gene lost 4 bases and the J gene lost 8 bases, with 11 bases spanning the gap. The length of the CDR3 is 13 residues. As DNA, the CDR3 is TGTGCCAGCAGCCCACCAGGGGAGGAAAAACTGTTTTTT. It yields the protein CASSPPGEEKLFF.

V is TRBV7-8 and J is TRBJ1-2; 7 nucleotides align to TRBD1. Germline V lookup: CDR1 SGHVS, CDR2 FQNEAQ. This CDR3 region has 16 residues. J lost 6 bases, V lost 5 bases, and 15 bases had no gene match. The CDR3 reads CASSPTPVGGRDGYTF. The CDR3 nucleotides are TGTGCCAGCAGCCCAACACCGGTAGGGGGCAGGGATGGCTACACCTTC.